This entry describes one TCR beta chain. Per the germline V gene, CDR1 is SGHNT and CDR2 is YENEEA. The CDR3 runs 13 residues. Trimming left V 3 bases short and J 3 bases short, with 9 bases between. This sample was included in a study of blood T cell repertoires in COVID-19. Study at large: Samples representing acute and convalescent COVID-19 were sourced from the United States, Italy and Spain. Sources were T cells, B-cell-depleted T cells, or PBMCs; the material itself was cDNA or gDNA.

Per the study methods: From reference gene primer amplification, estimates of nucleated cell counts were derived. TCRdb's copy holds only in-frame clones and misses some; the assay was immunoSEQ multiplex PCR. That table is the source of V, J and clone size, and D and trimming were worked out from the DNA. The sample consists of roughly 110,000 clones, 70% to 90% of them appearing once. The chain employs TRBV11-3 and TRBJ2-7; D is possibly TRBD2 (6 bases). The sequencing input was peripheral blood. The clonotype comes from a middle-aged man with active or convalescent COVID-19. DNA of the CDR3: TGTGCCAGCAGCTTGGGGACTGTCTACGAGCAGTACTTC. Residues: CASSLGTVYEQYF.